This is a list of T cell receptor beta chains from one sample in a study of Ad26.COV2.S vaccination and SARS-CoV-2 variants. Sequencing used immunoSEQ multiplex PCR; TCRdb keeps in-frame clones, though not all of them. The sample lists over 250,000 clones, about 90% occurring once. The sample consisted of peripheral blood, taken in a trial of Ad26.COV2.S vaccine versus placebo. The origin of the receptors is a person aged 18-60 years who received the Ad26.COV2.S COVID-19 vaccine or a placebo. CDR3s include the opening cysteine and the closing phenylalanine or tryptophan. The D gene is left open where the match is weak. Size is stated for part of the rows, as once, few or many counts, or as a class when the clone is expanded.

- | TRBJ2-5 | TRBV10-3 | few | CAISPSLQETQYF | TGTGCCATCTCTCCTAGTCTCCAAGAGACCCAGTACTTC
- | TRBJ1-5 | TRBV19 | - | CASSIKAGNQPQHF | TGTGCCAGTAGTATTAAGGCAGGCAATCAGCCCCAGCATTTT
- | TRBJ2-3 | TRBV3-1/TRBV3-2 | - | CASSQDPGDTDTQYF | TGTGCCAGCAGCCAAGATCCTGGTGACACAGATACGCAGTATTTT
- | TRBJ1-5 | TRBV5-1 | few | CASTPTLGGMQPQHF | TGCGCCAGCACCCCCACCTTGGGGGGCATGCAGCCCCAGCATTTT
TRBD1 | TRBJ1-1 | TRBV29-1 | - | CSAAIGGARTEAFF | TGCAGCGCCGCAATAGGGGGCGCGAGGACTGAAGCTTTCTTT
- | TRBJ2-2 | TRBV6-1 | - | CASSERITGELFF | TGTGCCAGCAGTGAAAGGATCACCGGGGAGCTGTTTTTT
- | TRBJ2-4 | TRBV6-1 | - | CASSEAKGFNIQYF | TGTGCCAGCAGTGAAGCGAAGGGATTCAACATTCAGTACTTC
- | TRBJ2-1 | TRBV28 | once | CASSLPLLDPFF | TGTGCCAGCAGTTTACCTCTCCTAGATCCGTTCTTC
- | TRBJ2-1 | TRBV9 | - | CASSVAVAGLPYNEQFF | TGTGCCAGCAGCGTAGCTGTCGCGGGGCTCCCCTACAATGAGCAGTTCTTC
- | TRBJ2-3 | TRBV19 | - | CASSIVGDTQYF | TGTGCCAGTAGTATAGTGGGCGATACGCAGTATTTT
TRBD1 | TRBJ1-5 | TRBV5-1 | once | CASSLRGGLEPQHF | TGCGCCAGCAGCTTAAGAGGGGGCCTTGAGCCCCAGCATTTT
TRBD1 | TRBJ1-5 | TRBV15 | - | CATSQRGPYRNQPQHF | TGTGCCACCAGCCAGAGGGGGCCATACCGTAATCAGCCCCAGCATTTT
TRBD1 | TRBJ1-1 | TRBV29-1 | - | CSVAGGAMNTEAFF | TGCAGCGTGGCAGGGGGGGCGATGAACACTGAAGCTTTCTTT
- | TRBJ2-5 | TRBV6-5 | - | CASSFGQPKVQYF | TGTGCCAGCAGTTTCGGACAGCCCAAGGTCCAGTACTTC
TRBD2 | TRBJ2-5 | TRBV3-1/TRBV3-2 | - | CASSQRSGLGETQYF | TGTGCCAGCAGCCAACGTTCGGGACTAGGGGAGACCCAGTACTTC
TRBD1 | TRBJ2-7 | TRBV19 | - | CASSRTGQENEQYF | TGTGCCAGTAGCCGGACAGGGCAGGAGAACGAGCAGTACTTC
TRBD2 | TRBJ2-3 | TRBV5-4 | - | CASSSGAGTSPDTQYF | TGTGCCAGCAGCTCGGGAGCCGGGACTAGTCCAGATACGCAGTATTTT
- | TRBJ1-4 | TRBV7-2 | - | CASSLVSNGEKLFF | TGTGCCAGCAGCTTAGTCAGTAACGGTGAAAAACTGTTTTTT
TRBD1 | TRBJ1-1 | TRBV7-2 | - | CASSPRQGGNTEAFF | TGTGCCAGCAGCCCTAGACAGGGTGGGAACACTGAAGCTTTCTTT
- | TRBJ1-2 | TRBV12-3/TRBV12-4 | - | CASSFRVSYGYTF | TGTGCCAGCAGTTTCAGGGTCAGCTATGGCTACACCTTC
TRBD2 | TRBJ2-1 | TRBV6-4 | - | CASSETSGGAYNEQFF | TGTGCCAGCAGTGAAACTAGCGGGGGGGCTTACAATGAGCAGTTCTTC
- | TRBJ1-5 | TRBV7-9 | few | CASSLVGGQPQHF | TGTGCCAGCAGCTTAGTCGGAGGGCAGCCCCAGCATTTT
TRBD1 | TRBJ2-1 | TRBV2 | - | CASRGQARGEQFF | TGTGCCAGCAGGGGACAGGCCCGGGGTGAGCAGTTCTTC
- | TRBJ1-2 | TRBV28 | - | CASRNPNYGYTF | TGTGCCAGCAGAAATCCTAACTATGGCTACACCTTC
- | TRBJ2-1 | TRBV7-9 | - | CASSSPVGSSYNEQFF | TGTGCCAGCAGCTCCCCAGTAGGTAGCTCCTACAATGAGCAGTTCTTC
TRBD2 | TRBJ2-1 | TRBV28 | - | CASSFGLAGGNEQFF | TGTGCCAGCAGTTTTGGACTAGCGGGAGGGAATGAGCAGTTCTTC
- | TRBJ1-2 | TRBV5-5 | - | CASRLKADSSYFGGYTF | TGTGCCAGCAGACTCAAAGCGGACAGTTCTTATTTCGGGGGCTACACCTTC
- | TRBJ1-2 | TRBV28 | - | CASEPAGAEYGYTF | TGTGCCAGCGAGCCGGCTGGGGCCGAATATGGCTACACCTTC
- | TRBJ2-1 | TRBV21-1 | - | CASSKAKVCGRVHEQFF | TGTGCCAGCAGCAAAGCGAAGGTTTGCGGGAGAGTACATGAGCAGTTCTTC
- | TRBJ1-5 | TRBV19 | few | CASWGPYSNQPQHF | TGTGCCAGTTGGGGCCCTTATAGCAATCAGCCCCAGCATTTT
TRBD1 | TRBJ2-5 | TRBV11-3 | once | CASSLGQPLQETQYF | TGTGCCAGCAGTCTGGGACAGCCTTTGCAAGAGACCCAGTACTTC
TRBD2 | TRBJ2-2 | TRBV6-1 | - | CASSDVGRATGELFF | TGTGCCAGCAGTGATGTCGGGAGGGCGACCGGGGAGCTGTTTTTT
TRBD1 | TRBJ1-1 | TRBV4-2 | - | CASSQDRQGGTTEAFF | TGTGCCAGCAGCCAAGATAGGCAGGGGGGCACCACTGAAGCTTTCTTT
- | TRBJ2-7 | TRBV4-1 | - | CASSRGLAAYEQYF | TGCGCCAGCAGCCGGGGACTCGCCGCCTACGAGCAGTACTTC
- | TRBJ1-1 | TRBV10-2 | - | CASREARLENTEAFF | TGCGCCAGCAGGGAGGCCCGCCTAGAGAACACTGAAGCTTTCTTT
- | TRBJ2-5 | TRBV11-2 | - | CASRLDGPRETQYF | TGTGCCAGCAGACTGGACGGTCCTCGAGAGACCCAGTACTTC
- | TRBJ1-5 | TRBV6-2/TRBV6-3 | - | CASSHQDQPQHF | TGTGCCAGCAGTCATCAGGATCAGCCCCAGCATTTT
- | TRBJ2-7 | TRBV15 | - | CATSRDPAYSSYEQYF | TGTGCCACCAGCAGAGATCCAGCTTATAGCTCCTACGAGCAGTACTTC
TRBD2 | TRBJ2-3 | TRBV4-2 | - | CASSQDDTSGRAQTDTQYF | TGTGCCAGCAGCCAAGACGATACTAGCGGGAGGGCCCAAACAGATACGCAGTATTTT
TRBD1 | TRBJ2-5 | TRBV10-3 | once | CASADREQETQYF | TGTGCCAGCGCCGACAGGGAACAAGAGACCCAGTACTTC
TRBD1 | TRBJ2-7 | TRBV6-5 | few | CASSYSWDRSYEQYF | TGTGCCAGCAGTTACTCCTGGGACAGGTCCTACGAGCAGTACTTC
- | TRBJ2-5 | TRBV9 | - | CASSVEGGNPGETQYF | TGTGCCAGCAGCGTAGAGGGGGGGAATCCCGGCGAGACCCAGTACTTC
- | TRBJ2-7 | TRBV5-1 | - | CASSLDGGGQYF | TGCGCCAGCAGCTTGGATGGGGGCGGGCAGTACTTC
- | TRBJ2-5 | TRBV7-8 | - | CASSQLGTFGETQYF | TGTGCCAGCAGCCAATTGGGGACCTTCGGGGAGACCCAGTACTTC
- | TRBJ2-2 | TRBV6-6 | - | CASSYGTGAPGELFF | TGTGCCAGCAGTTACGGGACGGGGGCCCCCGGGGAGCTGTTTTTT
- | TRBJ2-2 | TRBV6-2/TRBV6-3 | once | CASSYSESTGELFF | TGTGCCAGCAGTTATAGTGAGAGCACCGGGGAGCTGTTTTTT
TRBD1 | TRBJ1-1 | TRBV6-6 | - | CASTRTGNTEAFF | TGTGCCAGCACCAGGACAGGGAACACTGAAGCTTTCTTT
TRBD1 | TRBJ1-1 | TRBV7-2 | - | CASSLVPRGRDMNTEAFF | TGTGCCAGCAGCTTAGTCCCCAGGGGGCGTGACATGAACACTGAAGCTTTCTTT
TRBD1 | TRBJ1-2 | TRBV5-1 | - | CASSLGSGQDYGYTF | TGCGCCAGCAGCTTGGGGTCAGGACAGGACTATGGCTACACCTTC
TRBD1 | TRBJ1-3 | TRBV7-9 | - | CASSWGPGQSSGNTIYF | TGTGCCAGCAGCTGGGGACCGGGACAGAGCTCTGGAAACACCATATATTTT
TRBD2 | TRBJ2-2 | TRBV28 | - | CASSLTSGIGGELFF | TGTGCCAGCAGTTTGACTAGCGGGATAGGCGGGGAGCTGTTTTTT
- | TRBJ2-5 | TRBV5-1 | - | CASSLQETQYF | TGCGCCAGCAGCCTACAAGAGACCCAGTACTTC
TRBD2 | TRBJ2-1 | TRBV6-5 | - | CASSLGLAGAQQFF | TGTGCCAGCAGCCTAGGACTAGCGGGTGCCCAGCAGTTCTTC
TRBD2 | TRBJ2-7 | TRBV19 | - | CASSIEPGGYEQYF | TGTGCCAGTAGTATAGAACCGGGGGGCTACGAGCAGTACTTC